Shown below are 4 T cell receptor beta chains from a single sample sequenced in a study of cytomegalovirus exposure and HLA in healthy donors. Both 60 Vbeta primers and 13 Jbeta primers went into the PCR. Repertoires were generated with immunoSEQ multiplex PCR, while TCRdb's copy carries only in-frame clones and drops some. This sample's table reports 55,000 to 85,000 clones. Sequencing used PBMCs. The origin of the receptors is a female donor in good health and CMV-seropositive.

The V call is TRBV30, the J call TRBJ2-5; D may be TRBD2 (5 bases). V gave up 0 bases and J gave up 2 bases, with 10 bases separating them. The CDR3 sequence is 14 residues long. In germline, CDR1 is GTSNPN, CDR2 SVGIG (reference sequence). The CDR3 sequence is CAWSVLGRQETQYF. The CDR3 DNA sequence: TGTGCCTGGAGTGTACTAGGCAGGCAAGAGACCCAGTACTTC.

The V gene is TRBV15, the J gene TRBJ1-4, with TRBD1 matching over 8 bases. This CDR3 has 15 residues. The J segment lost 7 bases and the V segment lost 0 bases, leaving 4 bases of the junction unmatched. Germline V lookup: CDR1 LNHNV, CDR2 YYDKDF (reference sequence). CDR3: CATSRDWTGSEKLFF. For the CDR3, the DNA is TGTGCCACCAGCAGAGATTGGACAGGGAGTGAAAAACTGTTTTTT.

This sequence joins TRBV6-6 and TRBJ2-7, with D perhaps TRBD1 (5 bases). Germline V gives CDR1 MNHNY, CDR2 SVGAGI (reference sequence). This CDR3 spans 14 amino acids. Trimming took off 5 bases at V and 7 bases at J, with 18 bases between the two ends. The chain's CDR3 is CASSPRGPGREQYF. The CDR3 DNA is TGTGCCAGCAGTCCTAGGGGTCCCGGAAGGGAGCAGTACTTC.

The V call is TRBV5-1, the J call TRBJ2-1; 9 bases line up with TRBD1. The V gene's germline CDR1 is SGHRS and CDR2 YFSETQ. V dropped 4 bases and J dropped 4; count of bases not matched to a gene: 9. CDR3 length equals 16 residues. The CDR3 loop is CASSDPGQGTYNEQFF. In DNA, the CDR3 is TGCGCCAGCAGCGACCCCGGACAGGGGACGTACAATGAGCAGTTCTTC.